The T cell receptor (beta chain) under discussion was sequenced for a study of T cell responses to AZD1222 COVID-19 vaccine. Study conclusions and caveats: Most donors were white British and more were female, and clonal diversity was possibly underestimated. Seropositive at baseline were only a handful of AZD1222 recipients.

Germline values: CDR1 SGHRS, CDR2 YFSETQ. CDR3 length: 17 residues. V was shortened by 0 bases and J by 2 bases, with 12 bases between the two germline ends. Remarks on this clone: Its cognate antigen is unknown.

Produced via immunoSEQ multiplex PCR; TCRdb's table is partial and in-frame only. The sample has 110,000 or so clones; about 90% are singletons. Sequencing was performed on peripheral blood, taken on day 0 of AZD1222 vaccination. The chain recombines TRBV5-1 with TRBJ1-6; weak D call: TRBD1 (5 bases). The receptor's source is an adult in good health. The CDR3 sequence: CASSLVSEDTYNSPLHF. The CDR3 DNA is TGCGCCAGCAGCTTGGTATCGGAGGACACCTATAATTCACCCCTCCACTTT.